This TCR beta chain is from a study of T cells after yellow fever vaccination. Study as a whole: Each low-cell-number fraction was prepared by means of SMART-Seq v4 Ultra Low Input.

A remark on this clonotype: Its matching antigen is unknown.

Overall study findings and caveats: In FACS-sorted repertoires, abundant clonotypes from the bulk population could appear as contaminants. Clonotype sharing between CD4 and CD8 compartments was small.

UMIs were added to TCR cDNA along with a universal primer site when it was made by 5'RACE template switching. TCRdb passed the 5' RACE reads through MiXCR, listing each CDR3 protein once. The repertoire includes 500,000 to 650,000 distinct CDR3 sequences, less than 20% of them detected once, and 17% sits in the top ten. Germline CDR1 and CDR2: SGHTA and FQGNSA. The CDR3 is made up of 15 amino acids. V lost 6 bases to trimming and J lost 0 bases, with 13 bases between them. The sample in question was PBMCs, obtained around 5 days after the first yellow fever vaccination. This clonotype was obtained from a man aged 18 to 29 who received the YFV17D yellow fever vaccine. The J gene is TRBJ2-3, the V gene TRBV7-2; D gene ambiguous. Here the CDR3 reads CASRGRAGSTDTQYF. For the CDR3, the DNA is TGTGCCAGCAGAGGTCGGGCCGGGAGCACAGATACGCAGTATTTT.